This entry lists 25 T cell receptor beta chains sequenced from one sample in a study of cytotoxic CD8 clonotypes in ibrutinib-treated CLL. Assay used: immunoSEQ multiplex PCR; TCRdb lists only in-frame clones, some missing. The sample has 60,000 to 95,000 clones; less than 85% are singletons. Sample: PBMCs, taken after 24 months of ibrutinib treatment. The receptors come from a human donor with chronic lymphocytic leukemia.

CDR3 nucleotides: TGTGCCAGCAGCTTAGCGAGCATAAGTGAGGGCTACACCTTC. Protein: CASSLASISEGYTF. V and J are TRBV7-6 and TRBJ1-2; D not resolved. V dropped 0 bases and J dropped 8 bases, with 13 bases sitting between them. From germline, CDR1 is SGHVS and CDR2 FNYEAQ. This CDR3 spans 14 amino acids. Complete variable domain (other parts from reference TRBV7-6 and TRBJ1-2): GAGVSQSPRYKVTKRGQDVALRCDPISGHVSLYWYRQALGQGPEFLTYFNYEAQQDKSGLPNDRFSAERPEGSISTLTIQRTEQRDSAMYRCASSLASISEGYTFGSGTRLTVV.

J is TRBJ2-1 and V is TRBV7-9, with 14 bases lining up with TRBD2. Per the germline V gene, CDR1 is SEHNR and CDR2 is FQNEAQ (reference sequence). The CDR3 spans 13 residues. V trimming: 8 bases; J trimming: 12 bases; junction bases outside the gene matches: 6. The CDR3 DNA reads as TGTGCCAGCCTACGACTAGCGGGAGGGCGGCAGTTCTTC. It is translated as CASLRLAGGRQFF. The full variable domain, with the rest looked up from reference TRBV7-9 and TRBJ2-1, is DTGVSQNPRHKITKRGQNVTFRCDPISEHNRLYWYRQTLGQGPEFLTYFQNEAQLEKSRLLSDRFSAERPKGSFSTLEIQRTEQGDSAMYLCASLRLAGGRQFFGPGTRLTVL.

This rearrangement joins TRBV5-1 to TRBJ2-1, with TRBD2 matching over 13 bases. Per the germline V gene, CDR1 is SGHRS and CDR2 is YFSETQ. There are 16 residues in the CDR3. With V trimmed by 4 bases and J by 3 bases, 4 bases remained unmatched. CDR3 nucleotides: TGCGCCAGCAGCCCGGGACTAGCGGGATACTACAATGAGCAGTTCTTC. It yields the protein CASSPGLAGYYNEQFF. Drawing the rest from reference TRBV5-1 and TRBJ2-1, the complete variable domain is KAGVTQTPRYLIKTRGQQVTLSCSPISGHRSVSWYQQTPGQGLQFLFEYFSETQRNKGNFPGRFSGRQFSNSRSEMNVSTLELGDSALYLCASSPGLAGYYNEQFFGPGTRLTVL.

This chain links TRBV18 with TRBJ2-1, with 14 nucleotides matching TRBD2. Germline values: CDR1 KGHSH, CDR2 LQKENI. J gave up 4 bases and V 0 bases, and 5 bases lay outside the gene matches. CDR3 length: 18 amino acids. This CDR3 reads CASSPPGTSGRGYNEQFF. CDR3 nucleotide sequence: TGTGCCAGCTCACCACCCGGGACTAGCGGGAGAGGGTACAATGAGCAGTTCTTC.

The rearrangement uses TRBV27 and TRBJ2-7, with 9 bases fitting TRBD2. From germline, CDR1 is MNHEY and CDR2 SMNVEV (reference sequence). The CDR3 has 14 residues. With 4 bases clipped from V and 0 bases from J, the junction kept 1 base outside the gene matches. The CDR3 DNA reads TGTGCCAGCAGTTCTAGCGGGACCTCCTACGAGCAGTACTTC. It encodes CASSSSGTSYEQYF.

The chain has TRBV6-5 and TRBJ2-5; TRBD2 matches 12 bases. The CDR3 sequence is 16 residues long. V shed 2 bases, J shed 4 bases, and the junction held 5 bases outside the gene matches. Per germline, CDR1 MNHEY and CDR2 SVGAGI. CDR3 DNA sequence: TGTGCCAGCAGTTACCGTCCGGGACTAGCGGGAGAGACCCAGTACTTC. Protein sequence: CASSYRPGLAGETQYF.

Only a few counts were recorded for this clone. V usage is TRBV19 and J usage is TRBJ1-5; 8 bases line up with TRBD1. The CDR3 has 15 residues. Germline CDR1 reads LNHDA; CDR2 reads SQIVND (reference sequence). The trim removed 3 bases at V and 6 bases at J, leaving 7 bases unmatched. The CDR3 here is CASSINRGDGQPQHF. As DNA, the CDR3 is TGTGCCAGTAGTATCAACAGGGGGGATGGTCAGCCCCAGCATTTT. Using reference TRBV19 and TRBJ1-5 for the parts outside the CDR3, the full variable domain is DGGITQSPKYLFRKEGQNVTLSCEQNLNHDAMYWYRQDPGQGLRLIYYSQIVNDFQKGDIAEGYSVSREKKESFPLTVTSAQKNPTAFYLCASSINRGDGQPQHFGDGTRLSIL.

The table lists this clone with a count of one. The gene calls are TRBV11-2 and TRBJ1-1, with 8 bases aligning to TRBD1. CDR1 SGHAT and CDR2 FQNNGV come from the germline V gene. The CDR3 extends over 14 amino acids. The junction had 3 bases not matched to a gene; V was cut back by 5 bases and J by 1 base. In DNA, the CDR3 is TGTGCCAGCAGCCTCGACAGGGGGAACACTGAAGCTTTCTTT. Translating it yields CASSLDRGNTEAFF.

The rearrangement uses TRBV5-1 and TRBJ1-1, with 8 positions matching TRBD1. Germline CDR1 is SGHRS and CDR2 is YFSETQ. This CDR3 has 16 residues. V was clipped by 4 bases and J by 0 bases; unmatched bases: 8. The CDR3 spells CASSPGTGSLNTEAFF. Written as DNA, the CDR3 is TGCGCCAGCAGCCCGGGGACAGGCAGTCTGAACACTGAAGCTTTCTTT.

The chain joins TRBV9 to TRBJ2-3; 10 bases map to TRBD1. J gave up 5 bases and V 3 bases, and 9 bases lay outside the gene matches. The CDR3 has 16 amino acids. CDR1 is SGDLS, CDR2 YYNGEE, per germline. CDR3 amino acids: CASSATGTGVGDTQYF. CDR3 bases: TGTGCCAGCAGCGCAACCGGGACAGGGGTGGGAGATACGCAGTATTTT.

The chain employs TRBV7-2 and TRBJ2-7, with D unclear. V was clipped by 5 bases and J by 1 base, with 15 bases between them. Germline-derived CDR1 and CDR2 are SGHTA and FQGNSA. This CDR3 region has 15 residues. CDR3 sequence: CASSQRDLKSYEQYF. CDR3 sequence (DNA): TGTGCCAGCAGCCAGCGAGACCTTAAATCCTACGAGCAGTACTTC.

The V gene is TRBV2, the J gene TRBJ2-4; perhaps D is TRBD1 or TRBD2 (6 bases each). Germline CDR1 reads SNHLY; CDR2 reads FYNNEI. Deletions cut 6 bases from V and 8 bases from J, with 11 bases between. This CDR3 region has 12 residues. The CDR3 nucleotides read TGTGCCAGCAGAGGGGGGCTGGACATTCAGTACTTC. This sequence encodes CASRGGLDIQYF.

This clone was seen a few times. The chain recombines TRBV5-1 with TRBJ2-2; D tentatively reads TRBD1 or TRBD2 (6 bases each). V was cut by 5 bases and J by 6 bases, with 14 bases left in between. CDR1 SGHRS and CDR2 YFSETQ come from the germline V gene. The CDR3 sequence is 14 residues long. This CDR3 reads CASRISGGPGELFF. In nucleotides, the CDR3 is TGCGCCAGCAGGATAAGTGGGGGGCCCGGGGAGCTGTTTTTT.

The V gene is TRBV28, the J gene TRBJ2-3, with 7 nucleotides matching TRBD2. Germline-derived CDR1 and CDR2 are MDHEN and SYDVKM. The CDR3 totals 14 residues. V shed 4 bases, J shed 0 bases, and the junction held 1 base outside the gene matches. The CDR3, as DNA: TGTGCCAGCAGTTCCGGGGGGAGCACAGATACGCAGTATTTT. Translating gives CASSSGGSTDTQYF.

V is TRBV19 and J is TRBJ1-3; unclear D gene. The CDR3 spans 13 residues. Germline CDR1 and CDR2: LNHDA and SQIVND (reference sequence). The germline V and J ends were trimmed by 7 bases and 4 bases, with 11 bases remaining between them. The CDR3 DNA sequence: TGTGCCAGTACGTTTCTTGGAGGAAACACCATATATTTT. It encodes CASTFLGGNTIYF.

CDR3 in amino acids: CASSQGGRSLSTQYF. As DNA, the CDR3 is TGCGCCAGCAGCCAAGGGGGCCGCTCCTTGAGCACGCAGTATTTT. This rearrangement joins TRBV4-1 to TRBJ2-3, with TRBD1 as a possible D gene (5 bases). The CDR3 spans 15 residues. Trimming pared 1 base from V and 9 bases from J, leaving 17 bases between. Germline-derived CDR1 and CDR2 are MGHRA and YSYEKL.

This sequence joins TRBV9 and TRBJ1-4; 7 bases fit TRBD1. The CDR3 covers 15 residues. Germline lookup yields CDR1 SGDLS and CDR2 YYNGEE. V dropped 4 bases and J dropped 5; count of bases not matched to a gene: 8. The CDR3 here is CASSQGQVFNEKLFF. The CDR3 nucleotides read TGTGCCAGCAGCCAAGGACAGGTGTTCAATGAAAAACTGTTTTTT.

The chain recombines TRBV29-1 with TRBJ2-7; weak D call: TRBD1 (5 bases). V gave up 1 base and J gave up 4 bases, with 17 bases separating them. The CDR3 totals 15 residues. From germline, CDR1 is SQVTM and CDR2 ANQGSEA. The CDR3 here is CSVEVRGWLGYEQYF. The CDR3 nucleotides are TGCAGCGTTGAAGTTAGGGGCTGGTTGGGATACGAGCAGTACTTC.

The V call is TRBV7-9, the J call TRBJ1-3; D gene ambiguous. This CDR3 spans 12 amino acids. CDR1 and CDR2 from the germline V gene are SEHNR and FQNEAQ (reference sequence). The ends were cut back, 8 bases at V and 9 bases at J, with 14 bases in the middle. For the CDR3, the DNA is TGTGCCAGCTCTATCCCAGCGCCCACCATATATTTT. Translated, it gives CASSIPAPTIYF.

The chain has TRBV10-3 and TRBJ1-1; 7 bases are shared with TRBD1. The CDR3 extends over 11 amino acids. Trimming removed 6 bases from V and 11 bases from J; junction bases left unmatched: 6. Germline V gene lookup returns CDR1 ENHRY and CDR2 SYGVKD. The CDR3 bases are TGTGCCATCAGGGATGACAGGGACGCTTTCTTT. It encodes CAIRDDRDAFF.

V gene TRBV2 combines with J gene TRBJ2-1; possibly TRBD1 for D (5 bases). The germline V gene encodes CDR1 SNHLY and CDR2 FYNNEI. The CDR3 length is 12 residues. V was pared by 8 bases and J by 9 bases, with 14 bases between. CDR3 in amino acids: CASSDRSPEQFF. The CDR3 bases are TGTGCCAGCTCCGACAGATCTCCTGAGCAGTTCTTC.

The J gene is TRBJ2-3, the V gene TRBV19; 7 bases line up with TRBD2. The CDR3 consists of 15 residues. Trimming took 1 base from V and 3 from J; bases not matched to a gene: 4. CDR1 LNHDA and CDR2 SQIVND come from the germline V gene (reference sequence). The chain's CDR3 is CASSIGGSVTDTQYF. CDR3 nucleotides: TGTGCCAGTAGTATAGGCGGGAGTGTGACAGATACGCAGTATTTT.

This clone was seen a single time. The rearrangement joins TRBV18 to TRBJ1-5; D not certain. This CDR3 has 12 amino acids. The V and J ends lost 6 bases and 7 bases respectively, with 10 bases between them. Germline assignment: CDR1 KGHSH and CDR2 LQKENI. CDR3 DNA sequence: TGTGCCAGCTCCCGGACCGGACAGCCCCAGCATTTT. It codes for CASSRTGQPQHF.

For the CDR3, the DNA is TGCGCCAGCAGGTCTTCGAACACCGGGGAGCTGTTTTTT. Translation gives CASRSSNTGELFF. The rearrangement links TRBV10-1 to TRBJ2-2; D is ambiguous. Per germline, CDR1 WNHNN and CDR2 SYGVQD (reference sequence). V was cut by 6 bases and J by 0 bases, with 5 bases left in between. The CDR3 runs to 13 residues.

This chain joins TRBV27 and TRBJ2-7, with 8 bases matching TRBD1. The germline V gene has CDR1 MNHEY and CDR2 SMNVEV (reference sequence). There are 14 residues in the CDR3. V gave up 3 bases and J gave up 7 bases; unmatched junction bases: 8. The DNA of the CDR3 is TGTGCCAGCAGTTTCGGCAGGGGGCTAGGTGAGCAGTACTTC. Its protein is CASSFGRGLGEQYF.